This T cell receptor (beta chain) stems from a study of technical replicates of blood from a few donors. This clone was seen only once. The CDR3 is 12 residues long. CDR1 and CDR2 from the germline V gene are SGHDT and YYEEEE. Trimming at V came to 5 bases and at J to 6 bases, leaving 3 bases not matched to a gene. The data were produced by immunoSEQ multiplex PCR, yet TCRdb's version contains in-frame clones alone and is incomplete. The sample has about 80,000 clones; about 88% are singletons. The clonotype comes from a human donor in good health. Sequences were obtained from T cells isolated from PBMCs. This chain uses TRBV5-6 with TRBJ1-1; 8 nucleotides match TRBD1. The CDR3 loop is CASSRTGSEAFF. The CDR3 coding sequence is TGTGCCAGCAGTCGGACAGGGTCTGAAGCTTTCTTT.